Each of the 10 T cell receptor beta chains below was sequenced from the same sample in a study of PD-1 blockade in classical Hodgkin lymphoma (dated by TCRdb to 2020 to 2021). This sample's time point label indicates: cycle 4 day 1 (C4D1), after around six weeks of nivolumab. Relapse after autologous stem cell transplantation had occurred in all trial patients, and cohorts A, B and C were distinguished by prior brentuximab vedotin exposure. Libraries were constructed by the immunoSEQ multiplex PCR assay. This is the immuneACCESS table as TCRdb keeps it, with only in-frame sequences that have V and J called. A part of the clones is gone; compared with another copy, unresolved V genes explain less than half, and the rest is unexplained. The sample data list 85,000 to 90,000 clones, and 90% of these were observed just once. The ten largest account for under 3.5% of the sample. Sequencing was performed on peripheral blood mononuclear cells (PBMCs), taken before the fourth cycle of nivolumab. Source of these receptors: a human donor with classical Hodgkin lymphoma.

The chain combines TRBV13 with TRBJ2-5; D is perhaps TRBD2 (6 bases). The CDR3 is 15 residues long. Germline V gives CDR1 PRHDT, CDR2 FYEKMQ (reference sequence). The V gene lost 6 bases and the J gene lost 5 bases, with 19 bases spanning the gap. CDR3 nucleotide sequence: TGTGCCAGCAGTGAAACTAGCTTAACTCGGGAGACCCAGTACTTC. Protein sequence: CASSETSLTRETQYF.

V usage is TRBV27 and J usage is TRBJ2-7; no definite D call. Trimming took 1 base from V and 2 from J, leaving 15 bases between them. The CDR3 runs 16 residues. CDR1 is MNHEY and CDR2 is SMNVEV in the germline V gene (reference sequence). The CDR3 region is CASSLYPATVTYEQYF. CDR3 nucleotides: TGTGCCAGCAGTTTATACCCCGCGACTGTCACCTACGAGCAGTACTTC.

Here the CDR3 reads CASTGPGDSNQPQHF. CDR3 in DNA: TGTGCCAGCACTGGGCCGGGGGATAGCAATCAGCCCCAGCATTTT. The V call is TRBV25-1, the J call TRBJ1-5, with D tentatively TRBD1 (5 bases). Germline values: CDR1 MGHDK, CDR2 SYGVNS. Trimming took off 7 bases at V and 0 bases at J, with 13 bases between the two ends. The CDR3 is 15 residues long.

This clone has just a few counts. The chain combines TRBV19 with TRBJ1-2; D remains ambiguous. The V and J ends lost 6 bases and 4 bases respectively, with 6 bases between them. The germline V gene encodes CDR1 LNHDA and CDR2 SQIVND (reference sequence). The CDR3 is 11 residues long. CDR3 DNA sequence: TGTGCCAGTAGCATGGGCTATGGCTACACCTTC. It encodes CASSMGYGYTF.

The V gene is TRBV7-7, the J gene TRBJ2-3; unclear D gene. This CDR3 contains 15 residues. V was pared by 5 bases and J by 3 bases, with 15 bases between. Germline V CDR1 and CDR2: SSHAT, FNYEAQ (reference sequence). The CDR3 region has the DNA TGTGCCAGCAGCCCCCGACCCAATCCAACAGATACGCAGTATTTT. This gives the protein CASSPRPNPTDTQYF.

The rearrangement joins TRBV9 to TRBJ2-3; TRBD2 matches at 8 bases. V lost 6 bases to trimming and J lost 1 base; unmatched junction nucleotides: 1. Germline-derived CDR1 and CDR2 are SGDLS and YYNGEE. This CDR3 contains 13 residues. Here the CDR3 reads CASTGGGTDTQYF. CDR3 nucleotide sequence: TGTGCCAGCACCGGGGGGGGCACAGATACGCAGTATTTT.

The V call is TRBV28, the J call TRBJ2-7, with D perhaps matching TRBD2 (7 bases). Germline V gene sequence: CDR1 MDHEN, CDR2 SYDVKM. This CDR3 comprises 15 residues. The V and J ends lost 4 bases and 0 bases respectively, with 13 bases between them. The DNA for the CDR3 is TGTGCCAGCAGTTATCGGGGAGGGGGCTCCTACGAGCAGTACTTC. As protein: CASSYRGGGSYEQYF.

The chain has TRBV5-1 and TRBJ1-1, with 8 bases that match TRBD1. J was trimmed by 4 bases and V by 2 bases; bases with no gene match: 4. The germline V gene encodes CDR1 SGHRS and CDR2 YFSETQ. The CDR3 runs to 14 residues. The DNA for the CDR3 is TGCGCCAGCAGCTTTCGGGACAGGATCACTGAAGCTTTCTTT. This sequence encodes CASSFRDRITEAFF.

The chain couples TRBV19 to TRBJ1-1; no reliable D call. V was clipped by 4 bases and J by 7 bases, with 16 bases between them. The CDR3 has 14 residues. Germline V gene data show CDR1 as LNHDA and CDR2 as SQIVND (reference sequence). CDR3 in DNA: TGTGCCAGTAGTAGTTGGGTGGAGGCGGGTGAAGCTTTCTTT. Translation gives CASSSWVEAGEAFF.

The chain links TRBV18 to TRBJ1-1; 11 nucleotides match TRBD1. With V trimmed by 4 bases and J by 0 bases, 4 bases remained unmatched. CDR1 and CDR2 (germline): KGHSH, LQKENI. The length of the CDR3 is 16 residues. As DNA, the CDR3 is TGTGCCAGCTCACTCGGGACAGGGGGAATGAACACTGAAGCTTTCTTT. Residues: CASSLGTGGMNTEAFF.